These 15 T cell receptor beta chains were all obtained from the same sample, sequenced in a study of OX40 agonist ivuxolimab in advanced cancers. Profiling relied on immunoSEQ multiplex PCR, and the TCRdb table lists in-frame clones only, not all of them. The repertoire consists of more than 80,000 clones, with roughly 93% occurring once and the leading ten covering roughly 0.27%. Sequences were derived from CD4+ or CD8+ T cells sorted from blood, sampled in a trial of the OX40 agonist ivuxolimab. These receptors came from an adult with an advanced solid tumor such as melanoma, head and neck, liver or kidney cancer.

V gene TRBV7-9 combines with J gene TRBJ2-1, with 10 bases fitting TRBD1. The CDR3 runs 16 residues. V lost 5 bases to trimming and J lost 1 base; unmatched junction nucleotides: 5. Germline assignment: CDR1 SEHNR and CDR2 FQNEAQ (reference sequence). The DNA for the CDR3 is TGTGCCAGCAGCAGTGACAGGGGGCTATCCTACAATGAGCAGTTCTTC. Protein sequence: CASSSDRGLSYNEQFF. Combining the CDR3 with reference TRBV7-9 and TRBJ2-1 gives the whole variable domain DTGVSQNPRHKITKRGQNVTFRCDPISEHNRLYWYRQTLGQGPEFLTYFQNEAQLEKSRLLSDRFSAERPKGSFSTLEIQRTEQGDSAMYLCASSSDRGLSYNEQFFGPGTRLTVL.

The chain uses TRBV20-1 and TRBJ1-1; D is possibly TRBD1 (5 bases). This CDR3 comprises 11 residues. CDR1 is DFQATT and CDR2 is SNEGSKA in the germline V gene (reference sequence). The V end was cut by 6 bases, the J end by 4 bases, with 9 bases between. This CDR3 reads CSAQGPTEAFF. The CDR3, as DNA: TGCAGTGCCCAGGGCCCCACTGAAGCTTTCTTT.

This chain joins TRBV19 and TRBJ1-5; D is undetermined. With 2 bases removed from V and 6 bases from J, the gap between germline ends came to 5 bases. The CDR3 has 12 amino acids. Per germline, CDR1 LNHDA and CDR2 SQIVND (reference sequence). DNA of the CDR3: TGTGCCAGTAGTATACGGGGTCAGCCCCAGCATTTT. Protein product: CASSIRGQPQHF.

The CDR3 spells CASSQEGTGLKDTQYF. CDR3 bases: TGCGCCAGCAGCCAAGAGGGGACAGGGTTGAAAGATACGCAGTATTTT. The chain recombines TRBV4-3 with TRBJ2-3; 9 nucleotides agree with TRBD1. Germline trimming cut 0 bases from V and 5 bases from J; bases unmatched to any gene: 6. This CDR3 has 16 residues. Germline CDR1 and CDR2: LGHNA and YSLEER.

J is TRBJ2-1 and V is TRBV28, with 13 bases identical to TRBD2. The CDR3 runs 17 residues. V shed 6 bases, J shed 2 bases, and the junction held 7 bases outside the gene matches. Germline lookup yields CDR1 MDHEN and CDR2 SYDVKM. CDR3 sequence reads: CASSPAGTSGAYNEQFF. The DNA of the CDR3 is TGTGCCAGCAGCCCGGCCGGGACTAGCGGGGCCTACAATGAGCAGTTCTTC.

The chain couples TRBV28 to TRBJ1-5; D remains ambiguous. CDR3 length equals 13 residues. Trimming pared 2 bases from V and 6 bases from J, leaving 8 bases between. Germline lookup yields CDR1 MDHEN and CDR2 SYDVKM. This CDR3 is CASSLVVSQPQHF. In nucleotides, the CDR3 is TGTGCCAGCAGTTTAGTTGTGAGTCAGCCCCAGCATTTT.

The chain links TRBV6-6 to TRBJ1-3, with D unclear. Per germline, CDR1 MNHNY and CDR2 SVGAGI (reference sequence). Between the trimmed V and J ends, which lost 6 bases and 8 bases, there was a span of 5 bases. The CDR3 spans 10 residues. The CDR3 protein is CASRADTIYF. DNA of the CDR3: TGTGCCAGCAGGGCTGACACCATATATTTT.

The CDR3 bases are TGTGCCAGCAGCTTTCCCGCGTCTGAGACCCAGTACTTC. Protein sequence: CASSFPASETQYF. The J gene is TRBJ2-5, the V gene TRBV7-2; D is undetermined. The CDR3 sequence is 13 residues long. V gave up 3 bases and J gave up 5 bases, with 10 bases separating them. Germline V lookup: CDR1 SGHTA, CDR2 FQGNSA.

The J gene is TRBJ1-5, the V gene TRBV18, with a weak D call TRBD1 (6 bases). Deletions cut 5 bases from V and 6 bases from J, with 20 bases between. The CDR3 contains 16 residues. Germline lookup yields CDR1 KGHSH and CDR2 LQKENI. The CDR3: CASSSQGGTIAQPQHF. In DNA, the CDR3 is TGTGCCAGCTCATCTCAGGGTGGGACAATAGCTCAGCCCCAGCATTTT.

This rearrangement joins TRBV6-6 to TRBJ1-2; no clear D gene. CDR3 size: 13 residues. Trimming removed 0 bases at V and 8 bases at J, with 10 bases between. Per germline, CDR1 MNHNY and CDR2 SVGAGI (reference sequence). CDR3 residues: CASSYSIRIGYTF. In DNA form, the CDR3 reads TGTGCCAGCAGTTACTCGATCCGGATAGGCTACACCTTC.

J is TRBJ2-7 and V is TRBV25-1; 7 nucleotides match TRBD1. The trim removed 4 bases at V and 2 bases at J, leaving 5 bases unmatched. CDR3 length equals 14 residues. Germline V gene sequence: CDR1 MGHDK, CDR2 SYGVNS. This chain's CDR3 is CASSVNRGTYEQYF. The CDR3 DNA is TGTGCCAGCAGTGTAAACAGGGGAACCTACGAGCAGTACTTC.

This clone appeared a single time. This chain links TRBV18 with TRBJ2-3; D perhaps matches TRBD2 (5 bases). CDR3 size: 15 residues. V was pared by 6 bases and J by 5 bases, with 18 bases between. Germline-derived CDR1 and CDR2 are KGHSH and LQKENI. The CDR3 DNA reads as TGTGCCAGCTCCCCGATGGGTAGCGTACTAGATACGCAGTATTTT. Translated: CASSPMGSVLDTQYF. The whole variable domain, filled in from reference TRBV18 and TRBJ2-3, reads NAGVMQNPRHLVRRRGQEARLRCSPMKGHSHVYWYRQLPEEGLKFMVYLQKENIIDESGMPKERFSAEFPKEGPSILRIQQVVRGDSAAYFCASSPMGSVLDTQYFGPGTRLTVL.

V is TRBV27 and J is TRBJ1-4, with D perhaps TRBD1 (5 bases). Germline V CDR1 and CDR2: MNHEY, SMNVEV (reference sequence). The ends were cut back, 4 bases at V and 2 bases at J, with 11 bases in the middle. The CDR3 totals 15 residues. The CDR3 loop reads CASSSGWGTNEKLFF. CDR3 sequence (DNA): TGTGCCAGCAGTTCGGGCTGGGGGACTAATGAAAAACTGTTTTTT. Using reference TRBV27 and TRBJ1-4 for the parts outside the CDR3, the full variable domain is EAQVTQNPRYLITVTGKKLTVTCSQNMNHEYMSWYRQDPGLGLRQIYYSMNVEVTDKGDVPEGYKVSRKEKRNFPLILESPSPNQTSLYFCASSSGWGTNEKLFFGSGTQLSVL.

V gene TRBV6-1 combines with J gene TRBJ2-2; 7 nucleotides align to TRBD1. J lost 3 bases, V lost 2 bases, and 0 bases had no gene match. Germline values: CDR1 MNHNS, CDR2 SASEGT. This CDR3 comprises 14 residues. DNA for the CDR3: TGTGCCAGCAGTGAACAGGGGGACACCGGGGAGCTGTTTTTT. The encoded protein is CASSEQGDTGELFF.

This clone was counted a single time. The V call is TRBV30, the J call TRBJ2-4, with TRBD2 identical over 15 bases. Germline CDR1 and CDR2: GTSNPN and SVGIG (reference sequence). CDR3 length equals 17 residues. The trim removed 3 bases at V and 5 bases at J, leaving 8 bases unmatched. In DNA form, the CDR3 reads TGTGCCTGGAGGGGACTAGCGGGGGGCTCTAGGGAAAACATTCAGTACTTC. Translation gives CAWRGLAGGSRENIQYF.